Presented here are 23 T cell receptor beta chains from one specimen sequenced in a study of blood T cell repertoires in COVID-19 (dated by TCRdb to 2019 to 2021). The library relied on the immunoSEQ multiplex PCR assay. The source is immuneACCESS, and TCRdb retained only in-frame sequences with V and J called. Part of the clones is not carried over; for the studies checked, unresolved V genes explain less than half of this, and the remainder is unexplained. For this sample the table gives more than 85,000 clones, of which around 86% were detected only once. The ten largest clones represent roughly 2.7% of the sample. Sample: PBMCs or T cells enriched from blood (not recorded which). These receptors were taken from a woman between 45 and 65 years old who had recovered from COVID-19.

The V call is TRBV30, the J call TRBJ2-3; 10 positions agree with TRBD2. The CDR3 has 14 amino acids. After removal of 3 bases from V and 4 bases from J, the junction contained 4 bases not matched to a gene. Germline assignment: CDR1 GTSNPN and CDR2 SVGIG (reference sequence). The DNA of the CDR3 is TGTGCCTGGAGACTAGCGGGGTCATCAGATACGCAGTATTTT. This encodes CAWRLAGSSDTQYF.

The chain is built from TRBV28 and TRBJ1-4; 9 nucleotides agree with TRBD1. CDR1 and CDR2 from the germline V gene are MDHEN and SYDVKM. Trimming removed 7 bases from V and 7 bases from J; junction bases left unmatched: 4. The CDR3 length is 13 residues. The CDR3 spells CASTKTGGEKLFF. CDR3 nucleotide sequence: TGTGCCAGCACCAAGACAGGGGGTGAAAAACTGTTTTTT.

The table lists this clone with a count of one. The chain couples TRBV28 to TRBJ1-4, with 7 bases that match TRBD1. The CDR3 runs to 13 residues. Germline V gene sequence: CDR1 MDHEN, CDR2 SYDVKM. V dropped 2 bases and J dropped 11; count of bases not matched to a gene: 5. CDR3 in amino acids: CASSLPQGNKLFF. CDR3 in DNA: TGTGCCAGCAGTTTACCACAGGGGAACAAACTGTTTTTT.

The CDR3 sequence: CASSRPEGTSETQYF. CDR3 bases: TGCGCCAGCAGCCGGCCGGAGGGAACGTCAGAGACCCAGTACTTC. The V gene is TRBV5-1, the J gene TRBJ2-5, with a tentative D call TRBD2 (6 bases). The CDR3 is made up of 15 amino acids. Trimming cost V 4 bases and J 4 bases, with 17 bases left between them. Germline CDR1 is SGHRS and CDR2 is YFSETQ.

The CDR3 nucleotides are TGCGCCAGCAGCCGGACTCACATAGCGGGGGGCAGCAACGAGCAGTACTTC. This codes for CASSRTHIAGGSNEQYF. The genes are TRBV4-1 and TRBJ2-7; 10 nucleotides agree with TRBD2. Per germline, CDR1 MGHRA and CDR2 YSYEKL. J lost 5 bases, V lost 4 bases, and 14 bases had no gene match. The CDR3 contains 17 residues.

This chain links TRBV4-1 with TRBJ2-7, with a tentative D call TRBD1 (5 bases). This CDR3 has 16 residues. Trimming removed 1 base at V and 0 bases at J, with 13 bases between. Germline CDR1 reads MGHRA; CDR2 reads YSYEKL. The CDR3 spells CASSQVQGMRSYEQYF. The CDR3 coding sequence is TGCGCCAGCAGCCAAGTCCAGGGAATGCGCTCCTACGAGCAGTACTTC.

The chain carries TRBV5-6 and TRBJ1-2; D gene unclear. The CDR3 runs 15 residues. Germline CDR1 is SGHDT and CDR2 is YYEEEE. The germline V and J ends were trimmed by 0 bases and 2 bases, with 11 bases remaining between them. The CDR3 nucleotides read TGTGCCAGCAGCTTGGGGCCGGTCGGGAACTATGGCTACACCTTC. Its protein product is CASSLGPVGNYGYTF.

This chain uses TRBV20-1 with TRBJ1-1; D is possibly TRBD1 (6 bases). V lost 7 bases to trimming and J lost 7 bases, with 13 bases between them. Germline lookup yields CDR1 DFQATT and CDR2 SNEGSKA (reference sequence). The CDR3 is 11 residues long. The CDR3 region has the DNA TGCAGTGTTAGTACAGGGATTGAAGCTTTCTTT. This translates into CSVSTGIEAFF.

The rearrangement joins TRBV1 to TRBJ2-4; no DNA check was done on the table's D call, TRBD2. TRBV1 is tagged as a pseudogene. This CDR3 comprises 17 residues. CDR3 nucleotide sequence: TGCACCAGCAGCCAAGTTCTAGCGGGTAGGGTCAAAAACATTCAGTACTTC. Protein: CTSSQVLAGRVKNIQYF.

This rearrangement joins TRBV6-5 to TRBJ1-1; TRBD1 might be the D (6 bases). CDR3 length equals 14 residues. Germline V gene lookup returns CDR1 MNHEY and CDR2 SVGAGI. The germline V and J ends were trimmed by 2 bases and 7 bases, with 14 bases remaining between them. For the CDR3, the DNA is TGTGCCAGCAGTTACCCGGGCAGGGGCGGTGAAGCTTTCTTT. This gives the protein CASSYPGRGGEAFF.

The chain carries TRBV11-1 and TRBJ1-2, with TRBD1 matching 8 bases. CDR3 length: 16 residues. Germline CDR1 is SGHAT and CDR2 is FQDESV (reference sequence). Trimming removed 4 bases from V and 8 bases from J; junction bases left unmatched: 15. CDR3 amino acids: CASSSTLGQGVFGYTF. In DNA form, the CDR3 reads TGTGCCAGCAGCTCCACCCTTGGACAGGGTGTTTTCGGCTACACCTTC.

The rearrangement joins TRBV11-2 to TRBJ1-4; maybe TRBD1 (5 bases). Trimming pared 1 base from V and 8 bases from J, leaving 20 bases between. This CDR3 has 17 residues. The germline V gene has CDR1 SGHAT and CDR2 FQNNGV. The CDR3 reads CASSLGRGRPGEEKLFF. CDR3 DNA: TGTGCCAGCAGCTTAGGACGAGGCAGGCCGGGGGAGGAAAAACTGTTTTTT.

This clone was seen a single time. The CDR3 loop is CASSLTGGSTDTQYF. For the CDR3, the DNA is TGTGCCAGCAGCTTAACGGGGGGGAGCACAGATACGCAGTATTTT. This sequence joins TRBV7-9 and TRBJ2-3; 8 bases agree with TRBD2. The CDR3 consists of 15 residues. CDR1 is SEHNR, CDR2 FQNEAQ, per germline (reference sequence). With V trimmed by 2 bases and J by 0 bases, 1 base remained unmatched.

In its sample, this clone was seen a few times. This rearrangement joins TRBV7-3 to TRBJ2-1, with 9 positions matching TRBD2. The germline V gene has CDR1 SGHTA and CDR2 FQGTGA. CDR3 length: 13 residues. The ends lost 5 bases at V and 7 bases at J; junction bases unmatched: 3. The CDR3 coding sequence is TGTGCCAGCAGCGGGGGACTAGCTAATGAGCAGTTCTTC. Translating it yields CASSGGLANEQFF.

In the case of this clone: This same CDR3 is encoded by further DNA sequences in the sample. J is TRBJ1-1 and V is TRBV19; unclear D gene. V lost 3 bases to trimming and J lost 1 base, with 3 bases between them. Germline CDR1 is LNHDA and CDR2 is SQIVND (reference sequence). The CDR3 spans 12 residues. The CDR3 coding sequence is TGTGCCAGTAGTATCCAGAACACTGAAGCTTTCTTT. Protein sequence: CASSIQNTEAFF.

The chain combines TRBV5-5 with TRBJ1-2, with D uncertain. Looked up from germline, CDR1 is SGHKS and CDR2 is YYEKEE (reference sequence). The CDR3 totals 14 residues. V lost 2 bases, J lost 5 bases, and 13 bases lay in between. CDR3 region: CASSFDGVGYGYTF. As DNA, the CDR3 is TGTGCCAGCAGCTTTGACGGGGTTGGGTATGGCTACACCTTC.

V usage is TRBV20-1 and J usage is TRBJ1-4; TRBD1 is a possible D gene (6 bases). CDR3 length: 11 residues. CDR1 DFQATT and CDR2 SNEGSKA come from the germline V gene (reference sequence). Trimming shortened V by 4 bases and J by 8 bases, and 8 bases separated the two germline ends. This chain's CDR3 is CSAKQGEKLFF. As DNA, the CDR3 is TGCAGTGCTAAACAGGGAGAAAAACTGTTTTTT.

The rearrangement joins TRBV7-9 to TRBJ1-1; D remains ambiguous. Trimming cost V 7 bases and J 4 bases, with 22 bases left between them. Germline CDR1 is SEHNR and CDR2 is FQNEAQ (reference sequence). This CDR3 has 16 residues. This CDR3 reads CASTLPSLGVGTEAFF. The CDR3, as DNA: TGTGCCAGCACGCTCCCGTCCCTCGGGGTGGGCACTGAAGCTTTCTTT.

The J gene is TRBJ2-2, the V gene TRBV4-2; 8 positions agree with TRBD1. CDR1 and CDR2 (germline): LGHNA, YNFKEQ. V lost 1 base to trimming and J lost 4 bases; unmatched junction nucleotides: 2. CDR3 size: 15 residues. In DNA, the CDR3 is TGTGCCAGCAGCCAAGTCGGGACAGGCACCGGGGAGCTGTTTTTT. Protein product: CASSQVGTGTGELFF.

The DNA for the CDR3 is TGCGCCAGCAGCTTGTACGGGAGGGCCCCCGGGGAGCTGTTTTTT. It yields the protein CASSLYGRAPGELFF. This rearrangement joins TRBV5-1 to TRBJ2-2; 8 nucleotides line up with TRBD2. V gave up 1 base and J gave up 6 bases; unmatched junction bases: 5. Germline V gene lookup returns CDR1 SGHRS and CDR2 YFSETQ. This CDR3 has 15 residues. The whole variable domain, remainder taken from reference TRBV5-1 and TRBJ2-2, is KAGVTQTPRYLIKTRGQQVTLSCSPISGHRSVSWYQQTPGQGLQFLFEYFSETQRNKGNFPGRFSGRQFSNSRSEMNVSTLELGDSALYLCASSLYGRAPGELFFGEGSRLTVL.

This rearrangement joins TRBV18 to TRBJ1-2; 8 bases agree with TRBD1. Trimming at V came to 4 bases and at J to 4 bases, leaving 8 bases not matched to a gene. The CDR3 is made up of 15 amino acids. Germline CDR1 and CDR2: KGHSH and LQKENI. The CDR3 loop is CASSLGGQGGYGYTF. CDR3 sequence (DNA): TGTGCCAGCTCACTGGGAGGACAGGGCGGCTATGGCTACACCTTC.

The gene calls are TRBV2 and TRBJ2-1; 8 bases agree with TRBD2. Looked up from germline, CDR1 is SNHLY and CDR2 is FYNNEI. Trimming cost V 4 bases and J 12 bases; bases outside gene matches: 2. This CDR3 has 11 residues. CDR3 residues: CASSGSGGQFF. As DNA, the CDR3 is TGTGCCAGCAGTGGCAGCGGGGGGCAGTTCTTC.

A single count supports this clone. The chain links TRBV10-1 to TRBJ2-7; 10 bases fit TRBD1. This CDR3 has 11 residues. Germline V CDR1 and CDR2: WNHNN, SYGVQD (reference sequence). V lost 8 bases to trimming and J lost 5 bases; unmatched junction nucleotides: 0. DNA of the CDR3: TGCGCCAGCGGGACAGGGGACGAGCAGTACTTC. Amino acid sequence: CASGTGDEQYF.